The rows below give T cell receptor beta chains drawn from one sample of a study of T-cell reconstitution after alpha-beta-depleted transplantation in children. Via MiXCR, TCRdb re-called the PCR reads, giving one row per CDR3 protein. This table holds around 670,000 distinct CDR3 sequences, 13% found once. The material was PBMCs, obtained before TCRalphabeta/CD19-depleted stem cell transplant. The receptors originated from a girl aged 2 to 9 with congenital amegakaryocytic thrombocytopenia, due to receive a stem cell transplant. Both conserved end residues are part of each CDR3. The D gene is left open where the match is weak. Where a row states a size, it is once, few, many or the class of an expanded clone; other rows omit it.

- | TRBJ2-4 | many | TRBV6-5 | TGTGCCAGTACCGGGGCCAAAAACATTCAGTACTTC | CASTGAKNIQYF
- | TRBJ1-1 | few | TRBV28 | TGTGCCAGCAGTTTTCAGGGCATGAACACTGAAGCTTTCTTT | CASSFQGMNTEAFF
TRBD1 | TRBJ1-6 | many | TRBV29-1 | TGCAGCGTGCTAACAGGGGGCGATTCACCCCTCCACTTT | CSVLTGGDSPLHF
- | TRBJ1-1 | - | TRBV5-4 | TGTGCCAGCAGCTTATCAACTTATTACGACTGGAACACTGAAGCTTTCTTT | CASSLSTYYDWNTEAFF
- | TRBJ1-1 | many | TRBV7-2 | TGTGCCAGCAGCTTTTGGGCGGTGGAAGCTTTCTTT | CASSFWAVEAFF
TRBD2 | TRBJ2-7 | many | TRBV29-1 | TGCAGCGTTGAGTCCCTAGCGGGAGTAGTCTACGAGCAGTACTTC | CSVESLAGVVYEQYF
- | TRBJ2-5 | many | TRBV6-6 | TGTGCCACCAGCCCTAGCGAGACCCAGTACTTC | CATSPSETQYF
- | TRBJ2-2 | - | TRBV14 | TGTGCCAGCAGCCTGCGAAGAGGGCCCGGGGAGCTGTTTTTT | CASSLRRGPGELFF
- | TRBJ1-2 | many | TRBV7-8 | TGTGCCAGCAGCCCCCGGACGGATTATGGCTACACCTTC | CASSPRTDYGYTF
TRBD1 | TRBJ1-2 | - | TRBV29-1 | TGCAGCCTAACGACAGGGAACTATGGCTACACCTTC | CSLTTGNYGYTF
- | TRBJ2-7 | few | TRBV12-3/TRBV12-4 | TGTGCCAGCAGTTTAGTTGCAGGGCCTGCCTACGAGCAGTACTTC | CASSLVAGPAYEQYF
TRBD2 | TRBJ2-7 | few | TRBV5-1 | TGCGCCAGCAGCACTAGCGGGGGCAGCTCCTACGAGCAGTACTTC | CASSTSGGSSYEQYF
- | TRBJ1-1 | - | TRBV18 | TGTGCCAGCTCACCCGGCCAGGGCGAACTCCCGAATGAAGCTTTCTTT | CASSPGQGELPNEAFF
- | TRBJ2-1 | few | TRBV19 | TGTGCCAGTAGTATGGCCAGCGGAACATACAATGAGCAGTTCTTC | CASSMASGTYNEQFF
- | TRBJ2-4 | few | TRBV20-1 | TGCAGTGCTAGAGAGAGTCGTGGGGGGAACATTCAGTACTTC | CSARESRGGNIQYF
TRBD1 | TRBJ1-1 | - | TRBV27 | TGTGCCAGCAGTCACGGACAGGGGCTTGAAGCTTTCTTT | CASSHGQGLEAFF
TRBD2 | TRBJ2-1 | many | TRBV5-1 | TGCGCCAGCAGCTTCGCAGCGGGAGGGCCCGGTGAGCAGTTCTTC | CASSFAAGGPGEQFF
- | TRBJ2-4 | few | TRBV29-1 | TGCAGCACTAGTGAGGGCGGAGTTTTGAATCAGTACTTC | CSTSEGGVLNQYF
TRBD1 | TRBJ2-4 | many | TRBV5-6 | TGTGCCAGCAGCCAATTCGACAGGGGAGCCAAAAACATTCAGTACTTC | CASSQFDRGAKNIQYF
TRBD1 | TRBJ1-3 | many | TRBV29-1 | TGCACCGTTTGGGACAGGGGACCCTCTGGAAACACCATATATTTT | CTVWDRGPSGNTIYF
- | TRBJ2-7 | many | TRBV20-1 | TGCAGTGCTAGAGATCCCCCTCTCTACGAGCAGTACTTC | CSARDPPLYEQYF
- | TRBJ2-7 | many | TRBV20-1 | TGCAGTGCAACTCGGGACTTCCCCTACGAGCAGTACTTC | CSATRDFPYEQYF
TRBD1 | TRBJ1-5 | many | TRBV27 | TGTGCCAGCAGTCGGACAGGTTCGCGGGTCGATCAGCCCCAGCATTTT | CASSRTGSRVDQPQHF
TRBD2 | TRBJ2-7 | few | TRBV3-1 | TGTGCCAGCAGCCAGCGACTAGCGGGAGTTGGAGAGCAGTACTTC | CASSQRLAGVGEQYF
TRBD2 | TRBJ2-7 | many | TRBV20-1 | TGCAGTGCTGCCCTCTCCAGGACTAGCGGGAACCTCTACGAGCAGTACTTC | CSAALSRTSGNLYEQYF
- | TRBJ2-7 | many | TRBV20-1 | TGCAGTGCTTCCCGGGACACCTACGAGCAGTACTTC | CSASRDTYEQYF
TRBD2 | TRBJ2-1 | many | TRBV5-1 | TGCGCCAGCAGCTTGTTACCTAGCGGGAGGTCCAATGAGCAGTTCTTC | CASSLLPSGRSNEQFF
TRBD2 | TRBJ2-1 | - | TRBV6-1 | TGTGCCAGCAGCCCGAGCGGGAGGGCGAGTGAGCAGTTCTTC | CASSPSGRASEQFF
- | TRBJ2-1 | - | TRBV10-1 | TGCGCCAGCATGACCAGTTGCGTCGGCAATGAGCAGTTCTTC | CASMTSCVGNEQFF
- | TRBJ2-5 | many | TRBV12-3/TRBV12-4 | TGTGCCAGCCAACGGGAGTATCGGGAGACCCAGTACTTC | CASQREYRETQYF
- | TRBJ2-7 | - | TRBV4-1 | TGCGCCAGCAGCCAACAAAGGGCGATAGGGTATGAGCAGTACTTC | CASSQQRAIGYEQYF
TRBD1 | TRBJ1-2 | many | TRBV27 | TGTGCCAGCAGTTTACTGGGACAGGCCCGCTATGGCTACACCTTC | CASSLLGQARYGYTF
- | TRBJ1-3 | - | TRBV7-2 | TGTGCCAGCAGCTTAGTGTCCGGTTCTGCGGGAAACACCATATATTTT | CASSLVSGSAGNTIYF
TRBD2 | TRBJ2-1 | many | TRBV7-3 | TGTGCCAGCAGTTTCAGCGGGAGTGGGGATGAGCAGTTCTTC | CASSFSGSGDEQFF
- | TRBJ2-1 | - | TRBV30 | TGTGCCTGGAGTCAAGACGGAAACAATGAGCAGTTCTTC | CAWSQDGNNEQFF
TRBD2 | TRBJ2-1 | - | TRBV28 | TGTGCCAGCAGTTTCCCTAGCGGGGGGGTGCAGTTCTTC | CASSFPSGGVQFF
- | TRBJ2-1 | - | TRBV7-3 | TGTGCCAGCAGCGTTGACCTTTACAATGAGCAGTTCTTC | CASSVDLYNEQFF
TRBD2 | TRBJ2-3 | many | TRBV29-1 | TGCAGCGTTGAAGCCGCCCGGGGGGCAGATACGCAGTATTTT | CSVEAARGADTQYF
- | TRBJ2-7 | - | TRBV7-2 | TGTGCCAGCAGCTTCGGGACTTTCCGCTCCTACGAGCAGTACTTC | CASSFGTFRSYEQYF
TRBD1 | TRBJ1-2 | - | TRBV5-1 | TGCGCCAGCAGCTTGCGCCGGGAAGGGGGCTCGGACTATGGCTACACCTTC | CASSLRREGGSDYGYTF
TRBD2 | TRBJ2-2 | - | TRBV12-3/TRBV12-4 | TGTGCCAGCAGCCTTCGACTAGCCTTCACCACCGGGGAGCTGTTTTTT | CASSLRLAFTTGELFF
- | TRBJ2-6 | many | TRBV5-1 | TGCGCCAGCAGCTTGGTCGTTTCTGGGGCCAACGTCCTGACTTTC | CASSLVVSGANVLTF
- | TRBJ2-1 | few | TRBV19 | TGTGCCAGTAGTATAGATAGGGCACACTCCTACAATGAGCAGTTCTTC | CASSIDRAHSYNEQFF
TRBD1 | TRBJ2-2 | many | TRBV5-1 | TGCGCCAGCAGCTGGGACAGCCGAAACGGGGAGCTGTTTTTT | CASSWDSRNGELFF
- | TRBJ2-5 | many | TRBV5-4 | TGTGCCAGCAGCACAGGACACGTAGAGACCCAGTACTTC | CASSTGHVETQYF
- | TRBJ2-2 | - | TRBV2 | TGTGCCAGCAGTGGGAACCCCGTCACCGGGGAGCTGTTTTTT | CASSGNPVTGELFF
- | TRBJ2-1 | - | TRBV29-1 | TGCAGCGTTGCTGGAAGAGGGCAGTACAATGAGCAGTTCTTC | CSVAGRGQYNEQFF
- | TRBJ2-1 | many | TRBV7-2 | TGTGCCAGCCACCGGGCGACTCGAGGACTTAACAATGAGCAGTTCTTC | CASHRATRGLNNEQFF
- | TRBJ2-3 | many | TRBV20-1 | TGCAGTGCTAGTTATGACTTCACAGATACGCAGTATTTT | CSASYDFTDTQYF
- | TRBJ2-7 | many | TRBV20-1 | TGCAGTGCTAGCCCTAATGCCGAGCAGTACTTC | CSASPNAEQYF
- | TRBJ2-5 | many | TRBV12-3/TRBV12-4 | TGTGCCAGCCGAAACGGGGTGCAAGAGACCCAGTACTTC | CASRNGVQETQYF
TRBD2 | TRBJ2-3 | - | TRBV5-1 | TGCGCCAGCACCGGGGGGGCCAGCACAGATACGCAGTATTTT | CASTGGASTDTQYF
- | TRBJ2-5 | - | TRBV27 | TGTGCCAGCAGTCCGTTGGTGGGGAGCCAAGAGACCCAGTACTTC | CASSPLVGSQETQYF
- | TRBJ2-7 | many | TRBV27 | TGTGCCAGCAGCCCTACAGGGATTTGGTTTTACGAGCAGTACTTC | CASSPTGIWFYEQYF
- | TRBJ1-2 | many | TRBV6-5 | TGTGCCAGCAGTTACTCGATGGATCAGACCTATGGCTACACCTTC | CASSYSMDQTYGYTF